This T cell receptor beta chain comes out of a study of blood T cell repertoires in COVID-19. Clinical histories supplied by participants themselves formed the basis of cohort assignment. This CDR3 has 14 residues. Germline V CDR1 and CDR2: SGHRS, YFSETQ. The V gene lost 6 bases and the J gene lost 2 bases, with 11 bases spanning the gap. Authors' analysis steps: By means of reference gene primer amplification, nucleated cell counts were estimated. Some clones are missing from TCRdb's copy, which holds only in-frame ones; the method was immunoSEQ multiplex PCR. V and J calls and clone size are as listed in that table; D and trimming were resolved from the DNA. This table has over 50,000 clones, 80% to 90% appearing once.

Material: PBMCs or T cells enriched from blood (not recorded which). The clonotype was recovered from a woman in her thirties or forties with acute COVID-19. V usage is TRBV5-1 and J usage is TRBJ2-2, with no clear D. As DNA, the CDR3 is TGCGCCAGCAACTATGACGGAAACACCGGGGAGCTGTTTTTT. It encodes CASNYDGNTGELFF.